This T cell receptor beta chain was captured in a study of T cells after yellow fever vaccination. TCRdb reprocessed the 5' RACE reads with MiXCR, giving one entry per CDR3 protein. The sample includes approximately 120,000 distinct CDR3 sequences, under 8% of them seen just once. In its sample, this clonotype was seen many times. The germline CDR1 and CDR2 sequences are SGHTA and FQGTGA. The CDR3 is 13 amino acids. Trimming left V 0 bases short and J 7 bases short, with 9 bases between. The material sequenced was CD4+ T cells sorted from PBMCs, taken 9 to 10 days after the first yellow fever vaccination. The genes are TRBV7-3 and TRBJ1-1; D is ambiguous. The TCR comes from a man aged 18 to 35 who received the YFV17D yellow fever vaccine. The CDR3 DNA sequence: TGTGCCAGCAGCTTAACGGACTGGGATGAAGCTTTCTTT. This encodes CASSLTDWDEAFF.